This section outlines one T cell receptor beta chain sequence together with its context. Its cognate antigen is unknown. This sample is part of a study of cytomegalovirus exposure and HLA in healthy donors. General study findings and limits: Being productive about 90% or about 30% of the time was typical of most TCR beta V segments in an earlier analysis.

The study ran its PCR with 60 Vbeta and 13 Jbeta primers. TCRdb's table, derived via immunoSEQ multiplex PCR, lists solely in-frame clones and lacks some. The table lists some 120,000 clones, 60% to 85% of them singletons. Germline CDR1 is MNHNS and CDR2 is SASEGT. This CDR3 spans 14 amino acids. V lost 5 bases and J lost 0, with 10 bases in between. Sequenced input: PBMCs. This clonotype originated in a man aged 45 to 65 in good health and CMV-seronegative. The gene calls are TRBV6-1 and TRBJ1-1; D call uncertain. The CDR3: CASSKGYMNTEAFF. CDR3 nucleotides: TGTGCCAGCAGTAAAGGGTACATGAACACTGAAGCTTTCTTT.